The 23 T cell receptor beta chains below were found in one sample sequenced in a study of blood T cell repertoires in COVID-19. Some clones are missing from TCRdb's copy, which holds only in-frame ones; the method was immunoSEQ multiplex PCR. The data contain 55,000 to 75,000 clones, roughly 77% of them singletons. Sequenced input: peripheral blood. These receptors came from a human donor in a cohort sampled during active COVID-19.

The V call is TRBV18, the J call TRBJ2-1, with D possibly being TRBD1 (7 bases). This CDR3 has 16 amino acids. V was shortened by 6 bases and J by 3 bases, with 18 bases between the two germline ends. Germline V CDR1 and CDR2: KGHSH, LQKENI. The CDR3 loop reads CASSPGGTALYNEQFF. Here the CDR3 DNA reads TGTGCCAGCTCGCCTGGCGGGACAGCGCTCTACAATGAGCAGTTCTTC.

This clone was observed once. V gene TRBV28 combines with J gene TRBJ2-7; 9 nucleotides align to TRBD1. The V segment lost 6 bases and the J segment 6 bases; nucleotides outside the gene matches: 9. The CDR3 covers 14 residues. Germline CDR1 reads MDHEN; CDR2 reads SYDVKM. CDR3 in DNA: TGTGCCAGCAGCGCCTGGGACAGGGAATTCGAGCAGTACTTC. Its translation: CASSAWDREFEQYF.

This chain connects TRBV28 to TRBJ2-1; D call uncertain. CDR3 length: 11 residues. V was cut by 1 base and J by 8 bases, with 3 bases left in between. CDR1 MDHEN and CDR2 SYDVKM come from the germline V gene. The CDR3 nucleotides read TGTGCCAGCAGTTTATTATATGAGCAGTTCTTC. Amino acids: CASSLLYEQFF.

V usage is TRBV4-1 and J usage is TRBJ1-2, with D unclear. The CDR3 has 16 residues. The germline V gene has CDR1 MGHRA and CDR2 YSYEKL. V dropped 2 bases and J dropped 5 bases, with 18 bases sitting between them. CDR3 residues: CASSQPGRETRYGYTF. The CDR3 DNA reads TGCGCCAGCAGCCAACCTGGACGGGAAACTCGTTATGGCTACACCTTC.

This clone was detected once. As DNA, the CDR3 is TGTGCCAGCAGCTTACCCCGAGGAACAGGACAAGAGACCCAGTACTTC. It specifies CASSLPRGTGQETQYF. The chain uses TRBV7-2 and TRBJ2-5, with a possible D match to TRBD1 (5 bases). The CDR3 spans 16 residues. Germline values: CDR1 SGHTA, CDR2 FQGNSA. V was trimmed by 2 bases and J by 2 bases, leaving 15 bases between them.

This clone was recorded a few times. The chain couples TRBV4-1 to TRBJ1-3, with D tentatively TRBD1 (6 bases). Germline CDR1 MGHRA, CDR2 YSYEKL. The V end was cut by 3 bases, the J end by 4 bases, with 16 bases between. The CDR3 length is 16 residues. The DNA for the CDR3 is TGCGCCAGCAGCCAGACACAGGGAACTTGGGGAAACACCATATATTTT. Protein product: CASSQTQGTWGNTIYF.

This chain links TRBV7-8 with TRBJ2-1, with TRBD1 identical over 10 bases. The CDR3 runs to 17 residues. V lost 2 bases and J lost 6; bases outside the gene matches: 10. Germline V gene data show CDR1 as SGHVS and CDR2 as FQNEAQ. This CDR3 reads CASSLSGQGVIANEQFF. CDR3 bases: TGTGCCAGCAGCTTATCTGGACAGGGGGTGATTGCCAATGAGCAGTTCTTC.

The chain has TRBV24-1 and TRBJ2-3, with D possibly matching TRBD1 (6 bases). The germline V and J ends were trimmed by 2 bases and 8 bases, with 10 bases remaining between them. There are 13 residues in the CDR3. Per germline, CDR1 KGHDR and CDR2 SFDVKD. The chain's CDR3 is CATSDWGQGTQYF. The DNA of the CDR3 is TGTGCCACCAGTGATTGGGGACAAGGTACGCAGTATTTT.

This chain links TRBV10-3 with TRBJ2-7, with 7 bases aligning to TRBD2. The V gene end was trimmed by 9 bases and the J gene end by 0 bases; junction bases not matched to a gene: 8. CDR3 length: 14 amino acids. The germline CDR1 and CDR2 sequences are ENHRY and SYGVKD. The CDR3 reads CAIRGGSSSYEQYF. CDR3 in DNA: TGTGCCATACGAGGCGGGAGTAGCTCCTACGAGCAGTACTTC.

The chain has TRBV24-1 and TRBJ2-5; 7 bases agree with TRBD1. Germline trimming cut 2 bases from V and 2 bases from J; bases unmatched to any gene: 10. CDR1 and CDR2 (germline): KGHDR, SFDVKD. CDR3 size: 17 residues. DNA for the CDR3: TGTGCCACCAGTGATTCTCTGGACAGGCTACATCAAGAGACCCAGTACTTC. Translating it yields CATSDSLDRLHQETQYF.

The chain carries TRBV4-1 and TRBJ2-3; the match to TRBD2 covers 11 bases. The V and J ends lost 2 bases and 2 bases, in that order; junction bases with no gene match: 18. This CDR3 is 21 amino acids long. Per the germline V gene, CDR1 is MGHRA and CDR2 is YSYEKL. In DNA form, the CDR3 reads TGCGCCAGCAGCCAAAGACTAGCGGGAATTTCTTTTGGGGCCCCCACAGATACGCAGTATTTT. It is translated as CASSQRLAGISFGAPTDTQYF.

The chain employs TRBV7-2 and TRBJ1-5, with D hard to call. This CDR3 is built from 15 residues. From germline, CDR1 is SGHTA and CDR2 FQGNSA. V lost 1 base to trimming and J lost 3 bases, with 10 bases between them. CDR3 region: CASSLGSGSNQPQHF. The CDR3 DNA reads as TGTGCCAGCAGCTTAGGATCGGGTTCCAATCAGCCCCAGCATTTT.

In this sample, this clone turned up once. The chain combines TRBV27 with TRBJ2-3, with TRBD1 matching over 8 bases. Germline V gene data show CDR1 as MNHEY and CDR2 as SMNVEV (reference sequence). The trim removed 6 bases at V and 4 bases at J, leaving 3 bases unmatched. The CDR3 contains 13 residues. CDR3 sequence reads: CASSAGGADTQYF. For the CDR3, the DNA is TGTGCCAGCAGCGCAGGGGGCGCAGATACGCAGTATTTT.

V usage is TRBV15 and J usage is TRBJ1-1; D gene uncertain. CDR1 and CDR2 (germline): LNHNV, YYDKDF (reference sequence). CDR3 size: 13 residues. V lost 0 bases to trimming and J lost 6 bases, with 8 bases between them. The CDR3 DNA follows: TGTGCCACCAGCAGAGATTTCCGTCCTGAAGCTTTCTTT. It translates to CATSRDFRPEAFF.

This chain connects TRBV25-1 to TRBJ2-3; 7 nucleotides align to TRBD1. With V trimmed by 3 bases and J by 0 bases, 12 bases remained unmatched. Germline-derived CDR1 and CDR2 are MGHDK and SYGVNS. CDR3 length: 18 residues. CDR3 nucleotides: TGTGCCAGCAGTGACTCCTTCACCGGGACAGAGAGCACAGATACGCAGTATTTT. It encodes CASSDSFTGTESTDTQYF.

This chain links TRBV5-1 with TRBJ2-7; D gene ambiguous. The CDR3 extends over 14 amino acids. Per the germline V gene, CDR1 is SGHRS and CDR2 is YFSETQ. Trimming shortened V by 3 bases and J by 7 bases, and 17 bases separated the two germline ends. The CDR3 DNA reads TGCGCCAGCAGCTCCCCAGGTGGTAGTGTGGAGCAGTACTTC. It encodes CASSSPGGSVEQYF.

This chain uses TRBV7-2 with TRBJ2-7; 7 nucleotides agree with TRBD2. CDR1 and CDR2 from the germline V gene are SGHTA and FQGNSA. The CDR3 contains 14 residues. After removal of 5 bases from V and 8 bases from J, the junction contained 12 bases not matched to a gene. For the CDR3, the DNA is TGTGCCAGCAGCCTCGCGGGGGTTGCTACGAAGCAGTACTTC. This codes for CASSLAGVATKQYF.

V gene TRBV6-2 or TRBV6-3 combines with J gene TRBJ2-5, with D maybe TRBD2 (6 bases). V lost 6 bases and J 0 bases, leaving 20 bases between the germline ends. The CDR3 loop spans 17 amino acids. Looked up from germline, CDR1 is MNHEY and CDR2 is SVGEGT. CDR3 DNA sequence: TGTGCCAGCAGATACACCCCGGGACTTCTGTACCAAGAGACCCAGTACTTC. This sequence encodes CASRYTPGLLYQETQYF.

The chain recombines TRBV5-1 with TRBJ1-2; D is unclear. There are 15 residues in the CDR3. The V gene lost 1 base and the J gene lost 0 bases, with 10 bases spanning the gap. From germline, CDR1 is SGHRS and CDR2 YFSETQ. CDR3 region: CASSLSGSSNYGYTF. The CDR3, as DNA: TGCGCCAGCAGCTTGAGTGGGAGCTCTAACTATGGCTACACCTTC.

The J gene is TRBJ2-7, the V gene TRBV6-9; tentatively, D is TRBD1 (5 bases). The ends were cut back, 2 bases at V and 0 bases at J, with 11 bases in the middle. Germline CDR1 MNHGY, CDR2 SVAAGI. This CDR3 has 15 amino acids. CDR3 amino acids: CASSYKGPLSYEQYF. The CDR3 region has the DNA TGTGCCAGCAGTTATAAGGGGCCACTCTCCTACGAGCAGTACTTC.

The gene calls are TRBV5-6 and TRBJ2-7, with D possibly being TRBD2 (6 bases). Germline CDR1 SGHDT, CDR2 YYEEEE. V lost 1 base and J 2 bases, leaving 10 bases between the germline ends. This CDR3 is built from 14 residues. The CDR3 nucleotides are TGTGCCAGCAGCTTGTCGGGACTCACCTACGAGCAGTACTTC. It specifies CASSLSGLTYEQYF.

This chain uses TRBV5-4 with TRBJ2-7, with D maybe TRBD2 (6 bases). The germline CDR1 and CDR2 sequences are SGHNT and YYREEE (reference sequence). Trimming took off 4 bases at V and 3 bases at J, with 11 bases between the two ends. The CDR3 is 13 residues long. The CDR3 reads CASSPGSGYEQYF. As DNA, the CDR3 is TGTGCCAGCAGCCCCGGTAGCGGCTACGAGCAGTACTTC.

The chain is built from TRBV3-1 (or the pseudogene TRBV3-2) and TRBJ2-3, with D maybe TRBD2 (6 bases). This CDR3 is 17 amino acids long. CDR1 and CDR2 from the germline V gene are LGHDT and YNNKEL (reference sequence). Trimming removed 1 base from V and 0 bases from J, with 14 bases in between. As DNA, the CDR3 is TGTGCCAGCAGCCAAGGCCCAGGGACTCCCAGCACAGATACGCAGTATTTT. Encoded protein: CASSQGPGTPSTDTQYF.